The 15 T cell receptor beta chains below come from one sample, sequenced in a study of control samples from healthy donors and cancer patients. Measured with immunoSEQ multiplex PCR; TCRdb has only the in-frame clones, and not every one. The sample holds 150,000 or so clones; approximately 90% are singletons and the top ten take 2.5% to 3%. Sequenced material: blood. The receptors originated from a man aged 35-49 years in good health.

This clone was picked up a small number of times. The chain joins TRBV5-1 to TRBJ2-3; 7 bases line up with TRBD2. V lost 6 bases and J lost 0; bases outside the gene matches: 4. This CDR3 is 14 amino acids long. Per germline, CDR1 SGHRS and CDR2 YFSETQ. The CDR3 region is CASIRGGSTDTQYF. The CDR3, as DNA: TGCGCCAGCATCCGCGGGGGTAGCACAGATACGCAGTATTTT.

The chain has TRBV5-1 and TRBJ2-3, with D maybe TRBD2 (5 bases). V was clipped by 0 bases and J by 1 base, with 12 bases between them. The CDR3 runs to 16 residues. CDR1 is SGHRS, CDR2 YFSETQ, per germline. The DNA for the CDR3 is TGCGCCAGCAGCTTGGGTCCGGGAAAAGGCACAGATACGCAGTATTTT. Protein: CASSLGPGKGTDTQYF.

This chain links TRBV6-1 with TRBJ2-3; D uncertain. CDR1 is MNHNS, CDR2 SASEGT, per germline. This CDR3 spans 13 amino acids. The V end lost 3 bases, the J end lost 3 bases, and 7 bases lay between the germline ends. The chain's CDR3 is CASSETWTDTQYF. The DNA for the CDR3 is TGTGCCAGCAGTGAGACTTGGACAGATACGCAGTATTTT.

The chain uses TRBV5-1 and TRBJ2-5; the match to TRBD2 covers 7 bases. The ends lost 4 bases at V and 3 bases at J; junction bases unmatched: 9. The CDR3 contains 15 residues. CDR1 SGHRS and CDR2 YFSETQ come from the germline V gene. The CDR3 region has the DNA TGCGCCAGCAGCGCAACCGGGACTACGGAAGAGACCCAGTACTTC. Protein: CASSATGTTEETQYF.

V and J are TRBV10-2 and TRBJ2-1; TRBD1 or TRBD2 may be the D gene (6 bases each). Germline V gene data show CDR1 as WSHSY and CDR2 as SAAADI. This CDR3 has 14 amino acids. V was clipped by 3 bases and J by 9 bases, with 15 bases between them. CDR3 nucleotide sequence: TGCGCCAGCAGTGAACGGGTGGGGGGCAGTGAGCAGTTCTTC. This translates into CASSERVGGSEQFF.

The chain combines TRBV4-2 with TRBJ1-5; no clear D gene. CDR1 LGHNA and CDR2 YNFKEQ come from the germline V gene. The V gene lost 3 bases and the J gene lost 1 base, with 4 bases spanning the gap. The CDR3 totals 13 residues. The CDR3 spells CASSQVSNQPQHF. DNA of the CDR3: TGTGCCAGCAGCCAGGTGAGCAATCAGCCCCAGCATTTT.

This clone has a single count. The rearrangement uses TRBV7-3 and TRBJ2-1; TRBD1 agrees at 8 bases. CDR3 size: 15 residues. Germline CDR1 reads SGHTA; CDR2 reads FQGTGA. V gave up 5 bases and J gave up 7 bases; unmatched junction bases: 10. CDR3 amino acids: CASSPSGTGGNEQFF. CDR3 bases: TGTGCCAGCAGCCCCTCCGGGACAGGCGGAAATGAGCAGTTCTTC.

The genes are TRBV5-5 and TRBJ2-3, with TRBD1 matching over 10 bases. The CDR3 runs 16 residues. Germline V lookup: CDR1 SGHKS, CDR2 YYEKEE (reference sequence). The V segment lost 4 bases and the J segment 6 bases; nucleotides outside the gene matches: 11. The CDR3 sequence: CASSRTPTGGSDTQYF. CDR3 nucleotide sequence: TGTGCCAGCAGCCGAACGCCGACAGGGGGCTCCGATACGCAGTATTTT.

V and J are TRBV5-1 and TRBJ1-1; D possibly corresponds to TRBD1 (5 bases). The V gene lost 2 bases and the J gene lost 2 bases, with 13 bases spanning the gap. CDR3 size: 15 residues. Germline V gives CDR1 SGHRS, CDR2 YFSETQ. CDR3 in amino acids: CASSFPEGDNTEAFF. In DNA form, the CDR3 reads TGCGCCAGCAGCTTCCCGGAAGGGGATAACACTGAAGCTTTCTTT.

The V call is TRBV5-1, the J call TRBJ2-2; D is unclear. The CDR3 runs to 14 residues. Germline V gene sequence: CDR1 SGHRS, CDR2 YFSETQ. Trimming stripped 0 bases from V and 7 bases from J, with 10 bases between. The CDR3 nucleotides are TGCGCCAGCAGCTTGGGACCGACAAGCGGGGAGCTGTTTTTT. This gives the protein CASSLGPTSGELFF.

This chain links TRBV6-5 with TRBJ1-5, with D maybe TRBD1 (5 bases). CDR3 length: 13 amino acids. The germline V gene encodes CDR1 MNHEY and CDR2 SVGAGI. V was pared by 5 bases and J by 4 bases, with 9 bases between. The CDR3 DNA follows: TGTGCCAGCAGTCAGGGAGAAAATCAGCCCCAGCATTTT. Residues: CASSQGENQPQHF.

CDR3 nucleotides: TGTGCCAGCTCACCACTAGACTCTGGAAACACCATATATTTT. Protein: CASSPLDSGNTIYF. This sequence joins TRBV18 and TRBJ1-3; D gene unclear. CDR1 and CDR2 (germline): KGHSH, LQKENI. The CDR3 is made up of 14 amino acids. Trimming removed 1 base from V and 0 bases from J, with 4 bases in between.

The chain is built from TRBV7-2 and TRBJ2-7, with 8 bases that match TRBD2. The CDR3 is 14 amino acids. Germline V CDR1 and CDR2: SGHTA, FQGNSA. Germline trimming cut 7 bases from V and 5 bases from J; bases unmatched to any gene: 10. CDR3 in DNA: TGTGCCAGCACTAAGGGACTAGTTCCCGACGAGCAGTACTTC. Encoded protein: CASTKGLVPDEQYF. Full variable domain (outside the CDR3, taken from reference TRBV7-2 and TRBJ2-7): GAGVSQSPSNKVTEKGKDVELRCDPISGHTALYWYRQSLGQGLEFLIYFQGNSAPDKSGLPSDRFSAERTGGSVSTLTIQRTQQEDSAVYLCASTKGLVPDEQYFGPGTRLTVT.

The J gene is TRBJ2-1, the V gene TRBV5-8, with 12 bases identical to TRBD2. Germline lookup yields CDR1 SGHTS and CDR2 YDEGEE. The V gene end was trimmed by 4 bases and the J gene end by 1 base; junction bases not matched to a gene: 12. CDR3 length: 19 residues. The DNA of the CDR3 is TGTGCCAGCAGCCTCACCGGGCTAGCGGGGGGGGCATCCTACAATGAGCAGTTCTTC. Translating it yields CASSLTGLAGGASYNEQFF.

This sequence joins TRBV6-4 and TRBJ2-3, with TRBD1 identical over 7 bases. Germline CDR1 MRHNA, CDR2 SNTAGT. The J segment lost 3 bases and the V segment lost 4 bases, leaving 7 bases of the junction unmatched. The CDR3 has 15 residues. The CDR3 is CASSVRDSQTDTQYF. The CDR3 DNA reads TGTGCCAGCAGTGTCCGGGACAGCCAAACAGATACGCAGTATTTT.